A single sample is the source of the 29 T cell receptor beta chains below, sequenced in a study of Ad26.COV2.S vaccination and SARS-CoV-2 variants. Sequencing was performed with immunoSEQ multiplex PCR; in TCRdb, only in-frame clones are kept and a portion is missing. This table has about 400,000 clones, around four fifths appearing once. Treatment in this sample: about 20 received Ad26.COV2.S at low or high dose, single or two shots; 5 received placebo; per-sample allocation not given. It was on day 63 after the first vaccine or placebo injection that samples were taken. The material sequenced was peripheral blood, taken in a trial of Ad26.COV2.S vaccine versus placebo. Receptor source: a person aged 18 to 59 who received the Ad26.COV2.S COVID-19 vaccine or a placebo.

The chain couples TRBV14 to TRBJ2-1; D perhaps matches TRBD2 (7 bases). With 1 base removed from V and 9 bases from J, the gap between germline ends came to 19 bases. From germline, CDR1 is SGHDN and CDR2 FVKESK. CDR3 size: 16 residues. CDR3 nucleotides: TGTGCCAGCAGCCAAGTTTGGCGGGGGCAATTCGGTGAGCAGTTCTTC. Its translation is CASSQVWRGQFGEQFF.

The chain carries TRBV21-1 and TRBJ2-1. TRBV21-1 is an annotated pseudogene. The CDR3 contains 14 residues. The chain's CDR3 is CASSMGRRYNEQFF. As DNA, the CDR3 is TGTGCCAGCAGCATGGGACGGAGATACAATGAGCAGTTCTTC.

About this clone: Other DNA variants within this sample encode the same CDR3. V and J are TRBV5-1 and TRBJ2-1, with D maybe TRBD2 (6 bases). The V end lost 0 bases, the J end lost 2 bases, and 6 bases lay between the germline ends. The CDR3 has 14 amino acids. Germline CDR1 SGHRS, CDR2 YFSETQ. The CDR3 protein is CASSLAGAYNEQFF. CDR3 sequence (DNA): TGCGCCAGCAGCTTGGCGGGGGCCTACAATGAGCAGTTCTTC.

The genes are TRBV18 and TRBJ2-3, with 11 bases lining up with TRBD2. The CDR3 extends over 15 amino acids. V trimming: 3 bases; J trimming: 4 bases; junction bases outside the gene matches: 3. Germline V lookup: CDR1 KGHSH, CDR2 LQKENI. The CDR3 DNA reads TGTGCCAGCTCACCCCCTAGCGGGGGGTCAGATACGCAGTATTTT. It codes for CASSPPSGGSDTQYF.

The rearrangement joins TRBV3-1 (or the pseudogene TRBV3-2) to TRBJ1-4, with a tentative D call TRBD1 (6 bases). The germline V and J ends were trimmed by 1 base and 3 bases, with 15 bases remaining between them. This CDR3 region has 17 residues. Looked up from germline, CDR1 is LGHDT and CDR2 is YNNKEL (reference sequence). CDR3 amino acids: CASSQVAGAPANEKLFF. In DNA form, the CDR3 reads TGTGCCAGCAGCCAAGTTGCAGGGGCACCCGCTAATGAAAAACTGTTTTTT.

The chain uses TRBV18 and TRBJ2-4; 7 positions agree with TRBD1. With 4 bases clipped from V and 10 bases from J, the junction kept 7 bases outside the gene matches. The V gene's germline CDR1 is KGHSH and CDR2 LQKENI. The CDR3 runs 13 residues. CDR3 coding DNA: TGTGCCAGCTCACACTTACGGGACAGTATTCAGTACTTC. Its protein is CASSHLRDSIQYF.

The gene calls are TRBV14 and TRBJ2-1; no definite D call. The germline V gene has CDR1 SGHDN and CDR2 FVKESK. V was cut by 1 base and J by 6 bases, with 10 bases left in between. The CDR3 loop spans 14 amino acids. The CDR3 reads CASSQGRIRNEQFF. CDR3 nucleotide sequence: TGTGCCAGCAGCCAAGGGCGGATACGCAATGAGCAGTTCTTC.

The chain links TRBV2 to TRBJ2-1, with D unclear. Germline V gene lookup returns CDR1 SNHLY and CDR2 FYNNEI. This CDR3 contains 13 residues. The V gene lost 7 bases and the J gene lost 4 bases, with 11 bases spanning the gap. The CDR3 DNA is TGTGCCAGCACCATGGAAGGTTACAATGAGCAGTTCTTC. This encodes CASTMEGYNEQFF.

The rearrangement joins TRBV12-3 or TRBV12-4 to TRBJ2-1, with TRBD1 identical over 7 bases. The CDR3 runs to 13 residues. With 5 bases clipped from V and 7 bases from J, the junction kept 5 bases outside the gene matches. The CDR3 region has the DNA TGTGCCAGCAGTGAGACAGGGTTTAATGAGCAGTTCTTC. Translated, it gives CASSETGFNEQFF.

This chain uses TRBV5-6 with TRBJ2-7; maybe TRBD1 (6 bases). The CDR3 has 13 amino acids. Germline lookup yields CDR1 SGHDT and CDR2 YYEEEE. V was pared by 4 bases and J by 2 bases, with 10 bases between. Here the CDR3 reads CASSRTETYEQYF. CDR3 sequence (DNA): TGTGCCAGCAGCAGGACAGAGACCTACGAGCAGTACTTC.

The rearrangement uses TRBV11-3 and TRBJ1-3; D unclear. Trimming stripped 3 bases from V and 0 bases from J, with 3 bases between. The length of the CDR3 is 13 residues. The germline CDR1 and CDR2 sequences are SGHNT and YENEEA. The CDR3 DNA is TGTGCCAGCAGCTTCACCTCTGGAAACACCATATATTTT. It specifies CASSFTSGNTIYF.

The genes are TRBV14 and TRBJ1-6; D not certain. Trimming took 1 base from V and 8 from J, leaving 9 bases between them. This CDR3 spans 14 amino acids. CDR1 is SGHDN, CDR2 FVKESK, per germline. CDR3 in DNA: TGTGCCAGCAGCCAAGGGGGTCTGGATTCACCCCTCCACTTT. Protein: CASSQGGLDSPLHF. Using reference TRBV14 and TRBJ1-6 for the parts outside the CDR3, the full variable domain is EAGVTQFPSHSVIEKGQTVTLRCDPISGHDNLYWYRRVMGKEIKFLLHFVKESKQDESGMPNNRFLAERTGGTYSTLKVQPAELEDSGVYFCASSQGGLDSPLHFGNGTRLTVT.

This sequence joins TRBV29-1 and TRBJ2-5, with D unresolved. The CDR3 length is 16 residues. The ends were cut back, 1 base at V and 2 bases at J, with 17 bases in the middle. Per germline, CDR1 SQVTM and CDR2 ANQGSEA. Here the CDR3 reads CSVEGGGTVGQETQYF. The CDR3 nucleotides read TGCAGCGTTGAAGGGGGTGGCACAGTCGGGCAAGAGACCCAGTACTTC.

Worth noting for this clone: The same CDR3 is also encoded by other DNA sequences in this sample. The chain joins TRBV7-3 to TRBJ2-2; D not resolved. Trimming cost V 5 bases and J 2 bases, with 9 bases left between them. CDR1 and CDR2 (germline): SGHTA, FQGTGA. The CDR3 runs 14 residues. The CDR3 nucleotides read TGTGCCAGCAGCCTCACCGGAAACACCGGGGAGCTGTTTTTT. Amino acid sequence: CASSLTGNTGELFF.

This CDR3 reads CASSVGVLEDNEQFF. The CDR3 nucleotides are TGTGCCAGCAGCGTAGGAGTACTAGAGGACAATGAGCAGTTCTTC. The chain is built from TRBV9 and TRBJ2-1; a weak D match, TRBD2 (5 bases). The germline gives CDR1 SGDLS, CDR2 YYNGEE. V lost 0 bases, J lost 5 bases, and 12 bases lay in between. The CDR3 has 15 amino acids.

The chain carries TRBV9 and TRBJ2-3, with TRBD2 matching over 10 bases. CDR3 size: 15 residues. Losses at the gene ends were 5 bases for V and 10 bases for J; bases not matched to a gene: 13. CDR1 SGDLS and CDR2 YYNGEE come from the germline V gene. The CDR3 loop reads CASSDIAGGSQPQYF. The DNA of the CDR3 is TGTGCCAGCAGTGACATAGCGGGGGGCAGTCAGCCGCAGTATTTT.

CDR3 DNA sequence: TGTGCCAGCAGCTTAGATCAGGGAGATACGCAGTATTTT. Residues: CASSLDQGDTQYF. The rearrangement uses TRBV11-3 and TRBJ2-3; a possible D gene is TRBD1 (5 bases). Germline assignment: CDR1 SGHNT and CDR2 YENEEA. This CDR3 contains 13 residues. The V and J ends lost 0 bases and 5 bases respectively, with 6 bases between them.

V and J are TRBV19 and TRBJ2-2, with TRBD2 identical over 8 bases. Germline V CDR1 and CDR2: LNHDA, SQIVND (reference sequence). Unmatched junction bases numbered 6, after V lost 8 bases and J lost 4 bases. CDR3 length: 14 amino acids. This CDR3 is CASRAGASTGELFF. The CDR3 DNA follows: TGTGCCAGTCGAGCGGGGGCGAGCACCGGGGAGCTGTTTTTT.

The chain recombines TRBV7-9 with TRBJ2-1; D not certain. Germline V gives CDR1 SEHNR, CDR2 FQNEAQ (reference sequence). There are 17 residues in the CDR3. V shed 3 bases and J shed 8 bases, with 23 bases lying between them. The CDR3 loop is CASSFGLDGKGPDEQFF. Written as DNA, the CDR3 is TGTGCCAGCAGCTTTGGGCTTGATGGGAAGGGCCCCGATGAGCAGTTCTTC.

J is TRBJ1-1 and V is TRBV7-9; D is ambiguous. The CDR3 spans 13 residues. The germline V and J ends were trimmed by 2 bases and 2 bases, with 6 bases remaining between them. Germline values: CDR1 SEHNR, CDR2 FQNEAQ (reference sequence). CDR3 nucleotide sequence: TGTGCCAGCAGCTTATTGGGAAACACTGAAGCTTTCTTT. It encodes CASSLLGNTEAFF.

This clone was detected once. The chain carries TRBV7-3 and TRBJ1-4; no clear D gene. This CDR3 has 13 residues. Per germline, CDR1 SGHTA and CDR2 FQGTGA. V lost 2 bases, J lost 7 bases, and 8 bases lay in between. For the CDR3, the DNA is TGTGCCAGCAGCTTAGTCAGACCTGAAAAACTGTTTTTT. Its protein is CASSLVRPEKLFF.

The CDR3 nucleotides are TGTGCCAGCAGCTTTGAAGGAAGCTCTGGAAACACCATATATTTT. Protein: CASSFEGSSGNTIYF. The V and J genes are TRBV5-4 and TRBJ1-3; D not resolved. The CDR3 runs 15 residues. V lost 2 bases, J lost 0 bases, and 9 bases lay in between. The germline V gene has CDR1 SGHNT and CDR2 YYREEE (reference sequence).

The rearrangement links TRBV5-1 to TRBJ2-7, with 8 bases aligning to TRBD2. Germline CDR1 and CDR2: SGHRS and YFSETQ. The trim removed 0 bases at V and 4 bases at J, leaving 6 bases unmatched. The CDR3 has 15 residues. This CDR3 reads CASSLEPSGQYEQYF. The CDR3 DNA reads TGCGCCAGCAGCTTGGAGCCTAGCGGGCAGTACGAGCAGTACTTC.

This clone came up once. Other DNA sequences from this sample encode an identical CDR3 as well. The V call is TRBV20-1, the J call TRBJ1-2; D remains unclear. V lost 3 bases and J lost 2, with 7 bases in between. In germline, CDR1 is DFQATT, CDR2 SNEGSKA (reference sequence). The CDR3 extends over 12 amino acids. The CDR3 DNA reads TGCAGTGCTAGTAGCGGAAACTATGGCTACACCTTC. Protein sequence: CSASSGNYGYTF.

The V and J genes are TRBV5-6 and TRBJ1-3; D unclear. From germline, CDR1 is SGHDT and CDR2 YYEEEE. Trimming left V 1 base short and J 2 bases short, with 7 bases between. The length of the CDR3 is 14 residues. The CDR3 protein is CASSLWGTGNTIYF. DNA of the CDR3: TGTGCCAGCAGCTTGTGGGGAACTGGAAACACCATATATTTT.

V and J are TRBV6-6 and TRBJ1-2, with a weak D call TRBD1 (6 bases). This CDR3 has 11 residues. Trimming took off 5 bases at V and 6 bases at J, with 7 bases between the two ends. Looked up from germline, CDR1 is MNHNY and CDR2 is SVGAGI (reference sequence). CDR3 protein: CASSTGNGYTF. The DNA of the CDR3 is TGTGCCAGCAGTACAGGGAATGGCTACACCTTC.

V usage is TRBV2 and J usage is TRBJ2-7; no definite D call. Trimming removed 4 bases at V and 6 bases at J, with 10 bases between. The germline CDR1 and CDR2 sequences are SNHLY and FYNNEI. The CDR3 is made up of 12 amino acids. CDR3 nucleotide sequence: TGTGCCAGCAGTGCGTACAAGGTCGAGCAGTACTTC. Protein product: CASSAYKVEQYF.

The sample holds a few counts of this clone. The chain is built from TRBV4-1 and TRBJ2-1; 7 nucleotides line up with TRBD2. Trimming took 3 bases from V and 2 from J; bases not matched to a gene: 13. CDR3 length equals 18 residues. Germline V lookup: CDR1 MGHRA, CDR2 YSYEKL. The CDR3 protein is CASSHKRGSGATYNEQFF. CDR3 sequence (DNA): TGCGCCAGCAGCCACAAGAGAGGAAGCGGGGCGACCTACAATGAGCAGTTCTTC.

Turning to this clone: This CDR3 is also generated by other DNA sequences in the sample. The chain carries TRBV19 and TRBJ1-2, with D hard to call. The CDR3 is 10 amino acids. Per germline, CDR1 LNHDA and CDR2 SQIVND (reference sequence). V was trimmed by 10 bases and J by 2 bases, leaving 5 bases between them. This CDR3 reads CATRNYGYTF. The CDR3 bases are TGTGCCACTCGAAACTATGGCTACACCTTC.